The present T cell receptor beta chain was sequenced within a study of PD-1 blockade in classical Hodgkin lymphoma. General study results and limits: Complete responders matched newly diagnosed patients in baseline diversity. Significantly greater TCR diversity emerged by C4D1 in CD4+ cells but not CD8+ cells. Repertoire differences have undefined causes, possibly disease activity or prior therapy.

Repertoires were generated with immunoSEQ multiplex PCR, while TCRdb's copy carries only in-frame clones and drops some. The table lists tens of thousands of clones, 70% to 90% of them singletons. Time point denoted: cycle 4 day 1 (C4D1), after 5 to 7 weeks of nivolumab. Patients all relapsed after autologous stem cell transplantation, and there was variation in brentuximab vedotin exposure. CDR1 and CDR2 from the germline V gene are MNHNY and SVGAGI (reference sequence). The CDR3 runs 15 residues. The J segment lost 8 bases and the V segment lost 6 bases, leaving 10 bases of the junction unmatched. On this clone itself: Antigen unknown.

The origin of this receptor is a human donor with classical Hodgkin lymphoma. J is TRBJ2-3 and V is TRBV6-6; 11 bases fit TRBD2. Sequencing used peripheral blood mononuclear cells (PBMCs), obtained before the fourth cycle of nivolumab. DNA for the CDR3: TGTGCCAGCAGGCCGACTAGCGGGGAGACTTTTACGCAGTATTTT. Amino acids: CASRPTSGETFTQYF.